The source of this T cell receptor (beta chain) is a study of blood T cells in healthy people across ages (dated by TCRdb to between 2015 and 2016). The study in broad terms: In model experiments, roughly one uniquely barcoded TCR beta cDNA molecule per two T cells was captured by template switching. The donors were split into four age groups: young (average about 15 years), middle-aged (around 40), aged (more than 60) and long-lived (approximately 80). Two additional independent replicas of 1 million unique cDNA reads from the same blood draw were analyzed for two donors (one aged 18 to 30 and one aged 80 or older). To avoid experimental bias, donors of different ages were randomly spread across the sequencing lanes. Age-related changes in TCR beta repertoire diversity were measured in the study by deep sequencing normalized with unique cDNA molecular identifiers.

Donors were under 40 systemically healthy Caucasian individuals from Russia aged roughly 6 to 90 years. Around 10 milliliters of peripheral blood were collected from each donor into EDTA-treated Vacutainer tubes. Ficoll-Paque density-gradient centrifugation was used to isolate PBMCs, with at least 7 million per sample. Total RNA, at least 6 micrograms per sample, was extracted from PBMCs with Trizol reagent. For every donor, an aliquot of PBMCs went through flow cytometry to measure the percentages of naive CD45RAhigh/CD27high T cells. Study-level results and caveats: The CMV infection status of donors was not known, potentially confounding age-related changes in expanded clonotypes. Observed TCR beta diversity per million T cells fell roughly linearly with age, and a significant reduction was already apparent by age around 40. Estimates of total diversity based on one million sequenced T cells were considered lower bounds and underestimates. A strong correlation was found between observed TCR beta diversity and the percentage of naive T cells measured by flow cytometry. Compared with the aged group, the long-lived group had more naive CD4+ T cells, fewer expanded clones and increased TCR diversity, a pattern suggesting age selection. Because profiling used bulk unsorted PBMCs, naive and antigen-experienced compartments could not be compared conclusively.

Germline trimming: 3 bases from V, 7 bases from J; junction bases outside gene matches: 7. The CDR3 has 17 amino acids, counting the end cysteine and phenylalanine. Only the CDR3 part of the read is kept: 51 bases, read in frame from the first base. The receptor library was made with 5' RACE. TCRdb records Illumina HiSeq 2500 as the sequencer. A second PCR of about 7 to 12 cycles was performed with a sample-barcoded 5' primer and a J-beta primer mix. Each TCR beta cDNA molecule received a unique molecular identifier from a template-switch 5' adaptor carrying 12 random nucleotides. At least 3 million CDR3-containing paired-end reads were obtained from each sample. All of the RNA was converted into first-strand cDNA using the Mint cDNA synthesis kit, with a TRBC-specific oligonucleotide serving as the primer. After uracil-DNA glycosylase treatment, a first 18-cycle PCR used universal primers M1SS and BC2_uni_R on all cDNA. The source study handled its data this way. Normalization of each sample was performed by random selection of 1 million high-quality reads, each carrying a distinct molecular identifier. Reads with shared molecular identifiers were discarded instead of being binned into consensus sequences. CDR3 identification, clonotype clustering and error correction used MiTCR with a Q25 quality threshold and the strictest error-elimination algorithm. A nonparametric unseen species model with Euler transformation was used to estimate lower-bound total TCR beta diversity. TCRdb handled the public reads itself, with Q25 trimming in fastp and clone calling in MiXCR, and kept productive beta chains. Here each entry gathers all rows of one CDR3 protein and keeps the most common genes and DNA. The V and J calls and clone size come from TCRdb's table, not from the authors' own analysis. The sample table lists about 1 million distinct CDR3 sequences, under 45% of them with a count of one. The ten biggest clones cover under 20% of the sample.

With respect to this clonotype: Its specific antigen is unknown. The input lacks base qualities; no much larger clone sits a single base away.

This clonotype originated in a woman in her fifties or sixties in good health. This chain is built from TRBV12-3 or TRBV12-4 and TRBJ2-3, with 16 central nucleotides matching TRBD2. Sample: blood. Here the CDR3 is given as CASSFNGTSGRVNTQYF. The sequenced DNA is TGTGCCAGCAGTTTTAATGGGACTAGCGGGAGGGTAAATACGCAGTATTTT.